Shown below are 20 T cell receptor beta chains from a single sample sequenced in a study of OX40 agonist ivuxolimab in advanced cancers. Assay: immunoSEQ multiplex PCR; the TCRdb copy retains only in-frame clones and omits some. The sample lists roughly 40,000 clones; 88% were seen once. The sample here was CD4+ or CD8+ T cells sorted from blood, taken in a trial of the OX40 agonist ivuxolimab. These receptors were collected from an adult with an advanced solid tumor such as melanoma, head and neck, liver or kidney cancer.

The rearrangement links TRBV27 to TRBJ2-3, with TRBD2 as a possible D gene (5 bases). The CDR3 consists of 16 residues. Trimming removed 2 bases at V and 0 bases at J, with 12 bases between. In germline, CDR1 is MNHEY, CDR2 SMNVEV (reference sequence). As DNA, the CDR3 is TGTGCCAGCAGTTTAATCGGGGAGCCTAGCACAGATACGCAGTATTTT. It codes for CASSLIGEPSTDTQYF.

The chain has TRBV12-5 and TRBJ2-7; D is ambiguous. V lost 2 bases and J lost 2, with 4 bases in between. This CDR3 has 12 amino acids. In germline, CDR1 is LGHNT, CDR2 FRNRAP. The CDR3 DNA follows: TGTGCTAGTGGTTTGTCTCCCTACGAGCAGTACTTC. The encoded protein is CASGLSPYEQYF.

A single count supports this clone. CDR3 region: CSVPSVPGQGVAGELFF. CDR3 nucleotide sequence: TGCAGCGTGCCGTCTGTACCGGGACAGGGGGTTGCCGGGGAGCTGTTTTTT. V is TRBV29-1 and J is TRBJ2-2, with 11 bases identical to TRBD1. This CDR3 is built from 17 residues. After removal of 6 bases from V and 6 bases from J, the junction contained 15 bases not matched to a gene. In germline, CDR1 is SQVTM, CDR2 ANQGSEA.

The chain is built from TRBV27 and TRBJ2-7; D is ambiguous. The germline gives CDR1 MNHEY, CDR2 SMNVEV (reference sequence). CDR3 length equals 18 residues. V was clipped by 5 bases and J by 0 bases, with 23 bases between them. The CDR3 loop is CASSRDLTSLPFSYEQYF. The DNA of the CDR3 is TGTGCCAGCAGTAGGGATCTGACAAGCCTGCCCTTCTCCTACGAGCAGTACTTC.

The rearrangement joins TRBV9 to TRBJ1-5, with 8 bases that match TRBD1. The germline V gene has CDR1 SGDLS and CDR2 YYNGEE. CDR3 size: 14 residues. With 3 bases clipped from V and 7 bases from J, the junction kept 6 bases outside the gene matches. CDR3 region: CASSADRAGQPQHF. CDR3 nucleotides: TGTGCCAGCAGCGCGGACAGGGCTGGGCAGCCCCAGCATTTT.

This chain connects TRBV28 to TRBJ1-1; TRBD1 matches at 12 bases. The CDR3 length is 16 residues. The V and J ends lost 5 bases and 5 bases, in that order; junction bases with no gene match: 9. Germline V gives CDR1 MDHEN, CDR2 SYDVKM. The CDR3 coding sequence is TGTGCCAGCAGTGGGGACAGGGGGCAATGGGATACTGAAGCTTTCTTT. It codes for CASSGDRGQWDTEAFF.

The CDR3 region has the DNA TGTGCCAGCAGTTTTATATCAGGGGGCGCAGGGTCAACTAATGAAAAACTGTTTTTT. Its protein is CASSFISGGAGSTNEKLFF. This chain uses TRBV28 with TRBJ1-4; the match to TRBD1 covers 8 bases. This CDR3 region has 19 residues. Looked up from germline, CDR1 is MDHEN and CDR2 is SYDVKM. V shed 3 bases and J 0 bases; nucleotides not matched to a gene: 12.

The rearrangement joins TRBV4-3 to TRBJ2-7; 8 nucleotides line up with TRBD2. CDR3 size: 17 residues. V was clipped by 3 bases and J by 2 bases; unmatched bases: 12. Germline assignment: CDR1 LGHNA and CDR2 YSLEER. This CDR3 reads CASSQEVAGTTTYEQYF. CDR3 sequence (DNA): TGCGCCAGCAGCCAGGAGGTAGCGGGGACCACTACCTACGAGCAGTACTTC.

V is TRBV7-2 and J is TRBJ1-6; D unclear. The V end was cut by 2 bases, the J end by 9 bases, with 11 bases between. CDR3 length: 14 amino acids. Per germline, CDR1 SGHTA and CDR2 FQGNSA. The CDR3 sequence is CASSLTGRVSPLHF. CDR3 coding DNA: TGTGCCAGCAGCTTAACGGGAAGGGTTTCACCCCTCCACTTT.

The genes are TRBV7-3 and TRBJ2-5, with D perhaps TRBD1 or TRBD2 (6 bases each). V gave up 2 bases and J gave up 5 bases, with 18 bases separating them. This CDR3 comprises 16 residues. Germline values: CDR1 SGHTA, CDR2 FQGTGA. CDR3 protein: CASSLGEDRSGETQYF. The CDR3, as DNA: TGTGCCAGCAGCTTAGGGGAGGACAGATCGGGGGAGACCCAGTACTTC.

The J gene is TRBJ1-5, the V gene TRBV6-6, with D perhaps TRBD1 (5 bases). Germline-derived CDR1 and CDR2 are MNHNY and SVGAGI (reference sequence). The CDR3 runs 15 residues. Trimming removed 5 bases from V and 4 bases from J, with 15 bases in between. The CDR3 nucleotides read TGTGCCAGCAGTGCCTCATGGGGGGTTAATCAGCCCCAGCATTTT. Translated, it gives CASSASWGVNQPQHF.

CDR3 residues: CASSGWGGLNEQYF. Here the CDR3 DNA reads TGTGCCAGCAGCGGCTGGGGGGGCCTTAACGAGCAGTACTTC. The J gene is TRBJ2-7, the V gene TRBV9; possibly TRBD2 for D (7 bases). V lost 3 bases to trimming and J lost 5 bases, with 15 bases between them. The CDR3 length is 14 residues. The germline V gene has CDR1 SGDLS and CDR2 YYNGEE. The full variable domain, in which reference TRBV9 and TRBJ2-7 provide the parts outside the CDR3, is DSGVTQTPKHLITATGQRVTLRCSPRSGDLSVYWYQQSLDQGLQFLIQYYNGEERAKGNILERFSAQQFPDLHSELNLSSLELGDSALYFCASSGWGGLNEQYFGPGTRLTVT.

This clone was found once. The chain carries TRBV9 and TRBJ2-2; 7 bases are shared with TRBD2. The CDR3 is 14 residues long. Germline V gives CDR1 SGDLS, CDR2 YYNGEE. Trimming at V came to 4 bases and at J to 7 bases, leaving 7 bases not matched to a gene. CDR3 amino acids: CASSIAGDGGELFF. The CDR3 DNA follows: TGTGCCAGCAGCATTGCGGGGGATGGCGGGGAGCTGTTTTTT.

The chain combines TRBV7-3 with TRBJ1-1, with D maybe TRBD1 (5 bases). In germline, CDR1 is SGHTA, CDR2 FQGTGA. This CDR3 region has 14 residues. V shed 1 base and J shed 4 bases, with 10 bases lying between them. CDR3 nucleotides: TGTGCCAGCAGCTTAAGGGGGGTTGCCACTGAAGCTTTCTTT. Its translation is CASSLRGVATEAFF.

The rearrangement joins TRBV6-1 to TRBJ2-7; TRBD1 is a possible D gene (6 bases). Trimming removed 6 bases at V and 2 bases at J, with 11 bases between. CDR1 and CDR2 (germline): MNHNS, SASEGT. The CDR3 extends over 13 amino acids. The CDR3 DNA sequence: TGTGCCAGCAGCCACAGGGAGACCTACGAGCAGTACGTC. This gives the protein CASSHRETYEQYV.

The chain is built from TRBV27 and TRBJ2-2; 10 bases align to TRBD1. CDR1 MNHEY and CDR2 SMNVEV come from the germline V gene (reference sequence). The CDR3 length is 16 residues. V was pared by 5 bases and J by 5 bases, with 8 bases of the junction left unmatched. The CDR3 is CASSPDRGLGTGELFF. CDR3 DNA: TGTGCCAGCAGTCCAGACAGGGGGCTAGGGACCGGGGAGCTGTTTTTT.

There are a few counts of this clone. CDR3 bases: TGTGCCAGCAGTTTACGGGGGGTGAGGACTGAAGCTTTCTTT. Translated, it gives CASSLRGVRTEAFF. V and J are TRBV27 and TRBJ1-1; TRBD1 is a possible D gene (5 bases). The CDR3 is 14 residues long. Germline V gene sequence: CDR1 MNHEY, CDR2 SMNVEV (reference sequence). Deletions cut 2 bases from V and 5 bases from J, with 12 bases between.

The chain has TRBV2 and TRBJ1-2, with a possible D match to TRBD1 (5 bases). Germline loops: CDR1 SNHLY, CDR2 FYNNEI. Trimming removed 10 bases from V and 3 bases from J, with 18 bases in between. The CDR3 sequence is 14 residues long. The CDR3 loop reads CAIPKSGQDYGYTF. DNA of the CDR3: TGTGCCATCCCCAAGTCAGGGCAGGACTATGGCTACACCTTC.

V gene TRBV10-2 combines with J gene TRBJ2-5; 9 bases map to TRBD2. Looked up from germline, CDR1 is WSHSY and CDR2 is SAAADI. The CDR3 is made up of 13 amino acids. Germline trimming cut 6 bases from V and 5 bases from J; bases unmatched to any gene: 4. The CDR3: CASSGGGAETQYF. The CDR3 coding sequence is TGCGCCAGCAGCGGCGGGGGGGCGGAGACCCAGTACTTC.

The V and J genes are TRBV21-1 and TRBJ2-3; the table's D call, TRBD1, has no DNA check behind it. TRBV21-1 has pseudogene status. The length of the CDR3 is 16 residues. DNA for the CDR3: TGTGCCAGCAGCAAAGGGGCAGGGCTCCGCACAGATACGCAGTATTTT. It translates to CASSKGAGLRTDTQYF.